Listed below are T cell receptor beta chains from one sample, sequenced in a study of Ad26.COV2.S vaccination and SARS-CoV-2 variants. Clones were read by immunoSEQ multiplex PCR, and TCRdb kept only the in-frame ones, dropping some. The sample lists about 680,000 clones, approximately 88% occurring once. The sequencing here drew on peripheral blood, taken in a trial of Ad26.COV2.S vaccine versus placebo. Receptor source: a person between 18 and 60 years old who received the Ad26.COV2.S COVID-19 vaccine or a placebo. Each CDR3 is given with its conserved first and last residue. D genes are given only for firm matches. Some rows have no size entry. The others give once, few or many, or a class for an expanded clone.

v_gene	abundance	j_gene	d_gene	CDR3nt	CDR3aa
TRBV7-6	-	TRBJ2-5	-	TGTGCCAGCAGCTTAGGAGGACCCGGTGAGACCCAGTACTTC	CASSLGGPGETQYF
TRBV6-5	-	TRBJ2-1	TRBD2	TGTGCCAGCAGTTCACAGACTAGCGGGGGGGCGGACGAGCAGTTCTTC	CASSSQTSGGADEQFF
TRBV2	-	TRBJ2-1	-	TGTGCCAGCAGTGAATGGGGGGCTGATGAGCAGTTCTTC	CASSEWGADEQFF
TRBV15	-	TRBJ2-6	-	TGTGCCACCAGCAGAGATAATAGCCCATCTGGGGCCAACGTCCTGACTTTC	CATSRDNSPSGANVLTF
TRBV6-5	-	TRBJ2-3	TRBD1	TGTGCCAGCAGGGAGGGGACAGGAGCGGCAGATACGCAGTATTTT	CASREGTGAADTQYF
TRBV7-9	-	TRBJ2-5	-	TGTGCCAGCAGCCCAGGGGTCCACGGGGGAATAAGAGAGACCCAGTACTTC	CASSPGVHGGIRETQYF
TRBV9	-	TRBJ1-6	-	TGTGCCAGCAGCGGCTTGAGCTCCTATAATTCACCCCTCCACTTT	CASSGLSSYNSPLHF
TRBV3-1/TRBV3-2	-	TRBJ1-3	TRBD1	TGTGCCAGCAGCCAATCCCCACAGGGGTACGGAAACACCATATATTTT	CASSQSPQGYGNTIYF
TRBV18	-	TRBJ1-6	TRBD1	TGTGCCAGCTCACCCCGGGACAGGGGTTCACCCCTCCACTTT	CASSPRDRGSPLHF
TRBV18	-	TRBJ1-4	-	TGTGCCAGCTCTCCACTCCGACAGGACCGGATCGAAAAACTGTTTTTT	CASSPLRQDRIEKLFF
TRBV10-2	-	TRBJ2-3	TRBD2	TGCGCCAGCATGGGACTAGCGGGACCTACGCAGTATTTT	CASMGLAGPTQYF
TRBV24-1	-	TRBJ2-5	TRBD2	TGTGCCACCAGTGGGGGAGGGGTCGTGGAGACCCAGTACTTC	CATSGGGVVETQYF
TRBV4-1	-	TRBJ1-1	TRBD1	TGCGCCAGCAGCCAAGATCTTAGGGGCAGGGGGCTAAACACTGAAGCTTTCTTT	CASSQDLRGRGLNTEAFF
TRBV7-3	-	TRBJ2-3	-	TGTGCCAGCAGCCGAGGGGAGCCCCCGGATACGCAGTATTTT	CASSRGEPPDTQYF
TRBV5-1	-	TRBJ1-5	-	TGCGCCAGCAGCCGTGACGGTCAGCCCCAGCATTTT	CASSRDGQPQHF
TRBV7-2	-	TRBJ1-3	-	TGTGCCAGCAGCTTAGTTATCTCTGGAAACACCATATATTTT	CASSLVISGNTIYF
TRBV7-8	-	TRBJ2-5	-	TGTGCCAGCAGCTTGCTTTGGGTCAACCAAGAGACCCAGTACTTC	CASSLLWVNQETQYF
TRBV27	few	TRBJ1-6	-	TGTGCCAGCAGTTTAGGGGGTACAGAGTTTTACAATTCACCCCTCCACTTT	CASSLGGTEFYNSPLHF
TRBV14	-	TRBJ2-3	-	TGTGCCAGCAGCCAACGTCAGTCCACAGATACGCAGTATTTT	CASSQRQSTDTQYF
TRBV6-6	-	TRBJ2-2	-	TGTGCCAGCAGTTACTCTGGACTGTTAAACACCGGGGAGCTGTTTTTT	CASSYSGLLNTGELFF
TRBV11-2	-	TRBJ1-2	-	TGTGCCAGCAGCTTAGATTTACAATATGGCTACACCTTC	CASSLDLQYGYTF
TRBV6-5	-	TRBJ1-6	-	TGTGCCAGCAGTTCTGGGTGGGATAATTCACCCCTCCACTTT	CASSSGWDNSPLHF
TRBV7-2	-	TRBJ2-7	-	TGTGCCAGCAGCTTAGGAGACAGGTCTTCCGAGCAGTACTTC	CASSLGDRSSEQYF
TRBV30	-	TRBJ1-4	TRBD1	TGTGCCTGGAGGGGACAGGGGAATGAAAAACTGTTTTTT	CAWRGQGNEKLFF
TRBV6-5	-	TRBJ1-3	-	TGTGCCAGCAGTTACTCGAAACCGGGATCTGGAAACACCATATATTTT	CASSYSKPGSGNTIYF
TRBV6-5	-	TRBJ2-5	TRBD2	TGTGCCAGCAGACCGGGGGGGCGGGAGACCCAGTACTTC	CASRPGGRETQYF
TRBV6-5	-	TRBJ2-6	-	TGTGCCACCCTAACGTCGTCTGGGGCCAACGTCCTGACTTTC	CATLTSSGANVLTF
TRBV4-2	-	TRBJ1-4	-	TGTGCCAGCAGCCAAGTTCTCCAGGGGAGTATCACTAATGAAAAACTGTTTTTT	CASSQVLQGSITNEKLFF
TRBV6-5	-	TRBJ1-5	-	TGTGCCAGCAGCCTAGGGGGGTGGGGTCAGCCCCAGCATTTT	CASSLGGWGQPQHF
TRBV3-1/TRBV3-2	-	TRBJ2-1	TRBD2	TGTGCCAGCAGCCGGGGACTAGCGAATGAGCAGTTCTTC	CASSRGLANEQFF
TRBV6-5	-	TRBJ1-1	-	TGTGCCAGCACTGCCCACGGGAACACTGAAGCTTTCTTT	CASTAHGNTEAFF
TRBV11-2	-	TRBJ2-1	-	TGTGCCAGCAGCCCACCGAAGACAGGACCTTACAATGAGCAGTTCTTC	CASSPPKTGPYNEQFF
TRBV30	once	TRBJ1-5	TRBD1	TGTGCCTGGAGTAGGGCAGGGGGAAAGAATCAGCCCCAGCATTTT	CAWSRAGGKNQPQHF
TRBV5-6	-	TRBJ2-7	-	TGTGCCAGCAGCAGCGGGCTTTACTACGAGCAGTACTTC	CASSSGLYYEQYF
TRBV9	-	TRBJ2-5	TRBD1	TGTGCCAGCAGCGTAAAGGGCAGGGGGCAAGAGACCCAGTACTTC	CASSVKGRGQETQYF
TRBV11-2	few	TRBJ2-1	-	TGTGCCAGCAGCTTCCGTCCTTTGGAGCAGTTCTTC	CASSFRPLEQFF
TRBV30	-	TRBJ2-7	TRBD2	TGTGCCTGGAGTGTGTCTGGCCGACTAGCGGGAGGCGAGCAGTACTTC	CAWSVSGRLAGGEQYF
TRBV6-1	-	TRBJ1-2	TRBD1	TGTGCCAGCAGTGAAGGGGACAGGGTCGTGGGCTACACCTTC	CASSEGDRVVGYTF
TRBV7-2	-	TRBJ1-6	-	TGTGCCAGCAGCTTAGCTTCACAGGGTAATTCACCCCTCCACTTT	CASSLASQGNSPLHF
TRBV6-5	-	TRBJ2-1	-	TGTGCCAGCGCCCGGGGTAATAATGAGCAGTTCTTC	CASARGNNEQFF
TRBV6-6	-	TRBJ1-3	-	TGTGCCAGCAGTCAATCAGGGTGGGCTGGAAACACCATATATTTT	CASSQSGWAGNTIYF
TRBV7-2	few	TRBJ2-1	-	TGTGCCAGCAGCTTAGATGGGAATGAGCAGTTCTTC	CASSLDGNEQFF
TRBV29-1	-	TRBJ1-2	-	TGCAGCGTCCTTCACAGGGCTCCTAACTATGGCTACACCTTC	CSVLHRAPNYGYTF
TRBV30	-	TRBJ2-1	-	TGTGCCTGGAGTTTCCACTATGAGAGTGAGCAGTTCTTC	CAWSFHYESEQFF
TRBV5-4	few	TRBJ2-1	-	TGTGCCAGCAGCTTGAGTAATGAGCAGTTCTTC	CASSLSNEQFF